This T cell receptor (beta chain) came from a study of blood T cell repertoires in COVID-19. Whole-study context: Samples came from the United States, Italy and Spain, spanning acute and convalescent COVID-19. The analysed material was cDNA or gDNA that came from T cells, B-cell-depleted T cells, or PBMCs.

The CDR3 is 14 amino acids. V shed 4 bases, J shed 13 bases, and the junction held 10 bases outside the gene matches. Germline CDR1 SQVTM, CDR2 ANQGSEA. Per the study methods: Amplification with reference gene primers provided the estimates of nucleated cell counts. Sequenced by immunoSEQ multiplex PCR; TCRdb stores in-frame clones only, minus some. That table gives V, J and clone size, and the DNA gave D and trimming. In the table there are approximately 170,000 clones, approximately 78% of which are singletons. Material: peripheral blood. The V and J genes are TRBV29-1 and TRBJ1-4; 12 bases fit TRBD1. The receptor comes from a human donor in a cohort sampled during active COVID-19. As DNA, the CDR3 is TGCAGCGTTGCGGGACAGGGGGCATGGAACGGACTGTTTTTT. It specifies CSVAGQGAWNGLFF.